This T cell receptor (beta chain) came from a study of blood T cell repertoires in COVID-19. At the level of the study: The analysed material was cDNA or gDNA that came from T cells, B-cell-depleted T cells, or PBMCs.

In the original processing: The authors estimated nucleated cell counts from reference gene primer amplification. The data were produced by immunoSEQ multiplex PCR, yet TCRdb's version contains in-frame clones alone and is incomplete. V, J and clone size reflect that table, while D and trimming were determined from the DNA. There are some 40,000 clones in the sample; roughly nine tenths occur only once, and approximately 2.3% lies in the top ten. The sequenced sample consisted of peripheral blood. The sequence derives from a man aged 45-65 years with active COVID-19.

The CDR3 DNA sequence: TGCGCCAGCAGCTTGAACAGGGCCACAGATACGCAGTATTTT. Its translation: CASSLNRATDTQYF. The chain joins TRBV5-1 to TRBJ2-3, with D possibly being TRBD1 (6 bases). Trimming removed 1 base at V and 2 bases at J, with 8 bases between. Germline V gene sequence: CDR1 SGHRS, CDR2 YFSETQ. The CDR3 runs 14 residues.